This passage covers 21 T cell receptor beta chains from one sample sequenced in a study of cytotoxic CD8 clonotypes in ibrutinib-treated CLL. TCRdb keeps only in-frame clones here, not all; method: immunoSEQ multiplex PCR. The data contain 250,000 to 350,000 clones, roughly 76% of them singletons. The starting material was PBMCs, obtained at disease progression, from a patient treated with ibrutinib. Source of these receptors: a human donor with chronic lymphocytic leukemia.

The chain uses TRBV9 and TRBJ2-1; no definite D call. This CDR3 is 16 amino acids long. CDR1 is SGDLS and CDR2 is YYNGEE in the germline V gene. Trimming took 0 bases from V and 4 from J, leaving 14 bases between them. CDR3 in amino acids: CASSVETTVRYNEQFF. As DNA, the CDR3 is TGTGCCAGCAGCGTAGAGACAACCGTTCGTTACAATGAGCAGTTCTTC.

The chain carries TRBV2 and TRBJ2-7, with D hard to call. The CDR3 runs to 12 residues. V lost 8 bases to trimming and J lost 4 bases, with 12 bases between them. Germline V gene data show CDR1 as SNHLY and CDR2 as FYNNEI. The CDR3 DNA reads as TGTGCCAGCGGCTTAGCCCCTTACGAGCAGTACTTC. It yields the protein CASGLAPYEQYF.

The chain combines TRBV7-6 with TRBJ2-5; 12 nucleotides match TRBD2. This CDR3 has 16 amino acids. Germline assignment: CDR1 SGHVS and CDR2 FNYEAQ. V shed 3 bases and J 5 bases; nucleotides not matched to a gene: 7. CDR3 bases: TGTGCCAGCAGCTTTCAGCTAGCGGGGGGGTTTGAGACCCAGTACTTC. Translating it yields CASSFQLAGGFETQYF.

This chain uses TRBV4-1 with TRBJ2-1; 10 positions match TRBD2. With V trimmed by 4 bases and J by 0 bases, 9 bases remained unmatched. Germline lookup yields CDR1 MGHRA and CDR2 YSYEKL. This CDR3 contains 18 residues. CDR3 region: CASSLTGLAPSSYNEQFF. CDR3 bases: TGCGCCAGCAGCCTCACGGGACTAGCGCCGAGCTCCTACAATGAGCAGTTCTTC.

V and J are TRBV19 and TRBJ2-7; D ambiguous. CDR1 is LNHDA, CDR2 SQIVND, per germline (reference sequence). The CDR3 extends over 15 amino acids. Trimming shortened V by 6 bases and J by 2 bases, and 17 bases separated the two germline ends. The CDR3 is CASRYLGQPTYEQYF. The CDR3 DNA follows: TGTGCCAGTAGATACCTCGGGCAGCCAACCTACGAGCAGTACTTC.

The chain couples TRBV18 to TRBJ1-2, with a possible D match to TRBD1 (6 bases). V shed 4 bases and J shed 2 bases, with 14 bases lying between them. The CDR3 spans 15 residues. Looked up from germline, CDR1 is KGHSH and CDR2 is LQKENI. The CDR3 here is CASSRGTRSNYGYTF. Here the CDR3 DNA reads TGTGCCAGCTCACGAGGGACACGGAGCAACTATGGCTACACCTTC.

This rearrangement joins TRBV19 to TRBJ1-2, with 12 positions matching TRBD1. V shed 4 bases, J shed 6 bases, and the junction held 6 bases outside the gene matches. Germline V gene data show CDR1 as LNHDA and CDR2 as SQIVND (reference sequence). The CDR3 contains 15 residues. The CDR3 DNA reads as TGTGCCAGTAGTAGGGGGGACAGGGGGCTCGATGGCTACACCTTC. Its translation: CASSRGDRGLDGYTF.

The V and J genes are TRBV4-1 and TRBJ1-3; 9 bases align to TRBD1. Germline V CDR1 and CDR2: MGHRA, YSYEKL. The CDR3 has 15 amino acids. J gave up 4 bases and V 2 bases, and 3 bases lay outside the gene matches. The CDR3, as DNA: TGCGCCAGCAGCCAACCCGGGACAGGGGGAAACACCATATATTTT. Encoded protein: CASSQPGTGGNTIYF.

This chain connects TRBV14 to TRBJ1-5, with 7 bases aligning to TRBD1. The germline gives CDR1 SGHDN, CDR2 FVKESK. J was trimmed by 7 bases and V by 0 bases; bases with no gene match: 9. The CDR3 consists of 16 residues. CDR3 residues: CASSQDWEGAGQPQHF. The CDR3, as DNA: TGTGCCAGCAGCCAAGATTGGGAGGGGGCGGGACAGCCCCAGCATTTT.

The chain employs TRBV19 and TRBJ1-2; D might be TRBD1 (6 bases). Trimming stripped 0 bases from V and 7 bases from J, with 12 bases between. From germline, CDR1 is LNHDA and CDR2 SQIVND (reference sequence). The CDR3 length is 14 residues. The CDR3 region has the DNA TGTGCCAGTAGTATAGATCAGGGGTTGGCTGGCTACACCTTC. Amino acids: CASSIDQGLAGYTF.

The chain combines TRBV14 with TRBJ2-1, with 8 bases that match TRBD2. J was trimmed by 1 base and V by 8 bases; bases with no gene match: 7. The CDR3 runs 15 residues. The germline V gene encodes CDR1 SGHDN and CDR2 FVKESK. This CDR3 is CASGERGLSYNEQFF. The CDR3 DNA follows: TGTGCCAGCGGGGAGCGGGGGCTATCCTACAATGAGCAGTTCTTC. Drawing the rest from reference TRBV14 and TRBJ2-1, the complete variable domain is EAGVTQFPSHSVIEKGQTVTLRCDPISGHDNLYWYRRVMGKEIKFLLHFVKESKQDESGMPNNRFLAERTGGTYSTLKVQPAELEDSGVYFCASGERGLSYNEQFFGPGTRLTVL.

V and J are TRBV4-1 and TRBJ1-2, with D possibly matching TRBD1 (5 bases). In germline, CDR1 is MGHRA, CDR2 YSYEKL. Between the trimmed V and J ends, which lost 2 bases and 2 bases, there was a span of 9 bases. The CDR3 consists of 14 residues. The chain's CDR3 is CASSQSSGNYGYTF. Written as DNA, the CDR3 is TGCGCCAGCAGCCAATCGTCAGGGAACTATGGCTACACCTTC.

The chain employs TRBV5-6 and TRBJ1-5; 8 bases map to TRBD1. The CDR3 totals 16 residues. From germline, CDR1 is SGHDT and CDR2 YYEEEE. V shed 2 bases, J shed 3 bases, and the junction held 7 bases outside the gene matches. CDR3 sequence reads: CASSLSRGPFNQPQHF. In nucleotides, the CDR3 is TGTGCCAGCAGCTTATCCAGGGGGCCCTTCAATCAGCCCCAGCATTTT.

CDR3 sequence reads: CASSPLRGGTDTQYF. CDR3 nucleotide sequence: TGTGCCAGCAGCCCCCTCAGAGGCGGCACAGATACGCAGTATTTT. The chain recombines TRBV9 with TRBJ2-3; D remains ambiguous. Germline assignment: CDR1 SGDLS and CDR2 YYNGEE. V dropped 4 bases and J dropped 1 base, with 13 bases sitting between them. The CDR3 totals 15 residues.

The chain's CDR3 is CASSLEGQTQYF. The CDR3 DNA follows: TGTGCCAGCAGCTTGGAGGGTCAGACGCAGTATTTT. The chain uses TRBV5-6 and TRBJ2-3; no reliable D call. Germline CDR1 is SGHDT and CDR2 is YYEEEE. V shed 0 bases and J shed 9 bases, with 8 bases lying between them. This CDR3 spans 12 amino acids.

CDR3 coding DNA: TGTGCCATCAGTGAGCGAGCGGGAGGGGGCTCCTACAATGAGCAGTTCTTC. Translating gives CAISERAGGGSYNEQFF. The chain uses TRBV10-3 and TRBJ2-1, with TRBD2 matching over 10 bases. This CDR3 comprises 17 residues. V dropped 2 bases and J dropped 0; count of bases not matched to a gene: 4. The germline V gene has CDR1 ENHRY and CDR2 SYGVKD.

The rearrangement joins TRBV18 to TRBJ1-5; D ambiguous. Deletions cut 2 bases from V and 8 bases from J, with 7 bases between. Germline V gives CDR1 KGHSH, CDR2 LQKENI. The CDR3 extends over 12 amino acids. The CDR3 DNA reads TGTGCCAGCTCACCATCGGGTGAGCCCCAGCATTTT. It specifies CASSPSGEPQHF.

The chain links TRBV5-1 to TRBJ2-6; 10 nucleotides line up with TRBD1. This CDR3 has 18 residues. The germline V gene has CDR1 SGHRS and CDR2 YFSETQ. The V segment lost 4 bases and the J segment 0 bases; nucleotides outside the gene matches: 7. CDR3 amino acids: CASSAAGTGDSGANVLTF. The CDR3 bases are TGCGCCAGCAGCGCGGCCGGGACAGGGGACTCTGGGGCCAACGTCCTGACTTTC.

The CDR3 region is CASTWTGGPQETQYF. CDR3 coding DNA: TGTGCCAGCACCTGGACAGGGGGCCCCCAAGAGACCCAGTACTTC. This rearrangement joins TRBV5-6 to TRBJ2-5, with 11 nucleotides matching TRBD1. CDR1 and CDR2 (germline): SGHDT, YYEEEE. V lost 6 bases to trimming and J lost 1 base; unmatched junction nucleotides: 5. CDR3 size: 15 residues.

This clone occurred once. The chain combines TRBV6-1 with TRBJ2-5; D is uncertain. V lost 5 bases and J lost 5, with 18 bases in between. In germline, CDR1 is MNHNS, CDR2 SASEGT. The CDR3 runs 15 residues. The CDR3 DNA sequence: TGTGCCAGCAGTCCCCGAGTTGAAGGTCGGGAGACCCAGTACTTC. This encodes CASSPRVEGRETQYF.

The chain combines TRBV29-1 with TRBJ1-1, with a possible D match to TRBD1 (6 bases). The CDR3 spans 13 residues. Trimming pared 4 bases from V and 0 bases from J, leaving 9 bases between. Germline V gene data show CDR1 as SQVTM and CDR2 as ANQGSEA. DNA of the CDR3: TGCAGCGTTGGGAGGACAGTGAACACTGAAGCTTTCTTT. Protein product: CSVGRTVNTEAFF.